Shown below are 10 T cell receptor beta chains from a single sample sequenced in a study of radiation and T cells in renal cell carcinoma. Clones were read by immunoSEQ multiplex PCR, and TCRdb kept only the in-frame ones, dropping some. The sample carries around 160,000 clones, around 89% recorded once. The time point is: baseline pretreatment blood. Stated treatment: 15 Gy SBRT to primary tumor, nephrectomy 4 weeks later. Sequences were derived from blood, sampled from a patient whose treatment included radiotherapy and nephrectomy. These receptors were taken from a woman between 70 and 85 years old with renal cell carcinoma.

This chain joins TRBV18 and TRBJ2-1; the match to TRBD2 covers 7 bases. Germline-derived CDR1 and CDR2 are KGHSH and LQKENI. The CDR3 has 15 amino acids. The trim removed 3 bases at V and 5 bases at J, leaving 7 bases unmatched. CDR3 coding DNA: TGTGCCAGCTCACCTTACGGCGGGAGCAACAATGAGCAGTTCTTC. This gives the protein CASSPYGGSNNEQFF. The entire variable domain, with the rest obtained from reference TRBV18 and TRBJ2-1, is as follows: NAGVMQNPRHLVRRRGQEARLRCSPMKGHSHVYWYRQLPEEGLKFMVYLQKENIIDESGMPKERFSAEFPKEGPSILRIQQVVRGDSAAYFCASSPYGGSNNEQFFGPGTRLTVL.

The chain couples TRBV28 to TRBJ1-4; D may be TRBD1 (6 bases). Germline V lookup: CDR1 MDHEN, CDR2 SYDVKM. Trimming took off 5 bases at V and 1 base at J, with 11 bases between the two ends. This CDR3 spans 15 amino acids. In DNA, the CDR3 is TGTGCCAGCAGTCTTTTGACAGGAACTAATGAAAAACTGTTTTTT. It specifies CASSLLTGTNEKLFF.

The CDR3 loop reads CASSQGVVQPAGNTIYF. CDR3 coding DNA: TGTGCCAGCAGCCAAGGCGTGGTGCAGCCGGCTGGAAACACCATATATTTT. V is TRBV4-2 and J is TRBJ1-3; no definite D call. The V gene's germline CDR1 is LGHNA and CDR2 YNFKEQ. CDR3 size: 17 residues. The V end lost 1 base, the J end lost 2 bases, and 15 bases lay between the germline ends.

The gene calls are TRBV4-1 and TRBJ2-7; 9 nucleotides line up with TRBD1. This CDR3 contains 16 residues. The V and J ends lost 3 bases and 2 bases, in that order; junction bases with no gene match: 8. Germline CDR1 is MGHRA and CDR2 is YSYEKL. Here the CDR3 DNA reads TGCGCCAGCAGCCAGGCGGCCGGGACAGGGACCTACGAGCAGTACTTC. Translating it yields CASSQAAGTGTYEQYF.

This clone was detected only once. J is TRBJ2-7 and V is TRBV7-3; TRBD1 matches 7 bases. V lost 2 bases and J lost 3; bases outside the gene matches: 1. This CDR3 is 13 amino acids long. Germline CDR1 SGHTA, CDR2 FQGTGA. The CDR3 loop reads CASSLAGGYEQYF. The CDR3, as DNA: TGTGCCAGCAGCTTAGCAGGGGGCTACGAGCAGTACTTC.

The CDR3 region has the DNA TGTGCCAGCAGTTACTCCTTATCAGGGGCAGTGAAGACCCAGTACTTC. Its translation: CASSYSLSGAVKTQYF. V and J are TRBV6-6 and TRBJ2-5, with D tentatively TRBD1 (6 bases). Trimming left V 0 bases short and J 6 bases short, with 17 bases between. From germline, CDR1 is MNHNY and CDR2 SVGAGI (reference sequence). This CDR3 contains 16 residues.

This rearrangement joins TRBV4-1 to TRBJ1-2; D is perhaps TRBD1 (5 bases). Germline V gene data show CDR1 as MGHRA and CDR2 as YSYEKL. With 1 base removed from V and 11 bases from J, the gap between germline ends came to 11 bases. The CDR3 runs to 12 residues. CDR3 region: CASSQGRAGYTF. CDR3 nucleotides: TGCGCCAGCAGCCAAGGACGAGCAGGGTACACCTTC.

The chain couples TRBV19 to TRBJ2-2, with a tentative D call TRBD1 (5 bases). The CDR3 sequence is 16 residues long. Trimming removed 5 bases from V and 1 base from J, with 14 bases in between. Germline CDR1 LNHDA, CDR2 SQIVND (reference sequence). CDR3 nucleotides: TGTGCCAGTAGTGCCCAGGCAGGGTTGAACACCGGGGAGCTGTTTTTT. Its translation: CASSAQAGLNTGELFF.

The V gene is TRBV27, the J gene TRBJ1-5; D possibly corresponds to TRBD1 (5 bases). The CDR3 is 14 amino acids. V dropped 8 bases and J dropped 0 bases, with 11 bases sitting between them. The V gene's germline CDR1 is MNHEY and CDR2 SMNVEV (reference sequence). CDR3 loop: CASGIGDSNQPQHF. The CDR3 DNA follows: TGTGCCAGCGGGATAGGGGATAGCAATCAGCCCCAGCATTTT.

The chain combines TRBV28 with TRBJ1-1; 9 bases fit TRBD1. CDR3 length: 16 amino acids. Trimming took 6 bases from V and 4 from J; bases not matched to a gene: 12. Germline V CDR1 and CDR2: MDHEN, SYDVKM. Here the CDR3 reads CASSSGDRVLGTEAFF. CDR3 bases: TGTGCCAGCAGCTCCGGGGACAGGGTGCTAGGCACTGAAGCTTTCTTT.